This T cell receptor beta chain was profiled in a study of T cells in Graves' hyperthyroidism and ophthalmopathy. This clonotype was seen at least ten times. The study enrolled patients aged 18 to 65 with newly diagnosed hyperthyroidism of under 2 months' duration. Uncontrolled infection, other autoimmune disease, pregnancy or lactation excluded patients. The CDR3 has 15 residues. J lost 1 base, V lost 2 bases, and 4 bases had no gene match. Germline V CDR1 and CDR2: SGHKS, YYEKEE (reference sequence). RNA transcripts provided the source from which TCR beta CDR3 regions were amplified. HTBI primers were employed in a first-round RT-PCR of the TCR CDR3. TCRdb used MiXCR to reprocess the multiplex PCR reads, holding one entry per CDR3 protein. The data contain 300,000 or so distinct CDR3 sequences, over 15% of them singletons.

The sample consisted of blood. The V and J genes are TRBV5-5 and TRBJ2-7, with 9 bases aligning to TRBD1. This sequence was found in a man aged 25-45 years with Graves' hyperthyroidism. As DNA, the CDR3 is TGTGCCAGCAGCTTATTGGACAGGGGTTCCTACGAGCAGTACTTC. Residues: CASSLLDRGSYEQYF. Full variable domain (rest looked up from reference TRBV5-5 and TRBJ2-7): DAGVTQSPTHLIKTRGQQVTLRCSPISGHKSVSWYQQVLGQGPQFIFQYYEKEERGRGNFPDRFSARQFPNYSSELNVNALLLGDSALYLCASSLLDRGSYEQYFGPGTRLTVT.